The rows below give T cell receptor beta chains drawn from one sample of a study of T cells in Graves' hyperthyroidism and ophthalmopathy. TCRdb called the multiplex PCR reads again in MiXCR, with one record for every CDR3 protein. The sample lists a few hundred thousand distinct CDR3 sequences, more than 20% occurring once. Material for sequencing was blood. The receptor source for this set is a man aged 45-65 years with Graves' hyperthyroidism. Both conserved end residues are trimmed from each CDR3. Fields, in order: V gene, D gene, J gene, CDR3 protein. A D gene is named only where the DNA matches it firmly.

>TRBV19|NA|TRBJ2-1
ASSVTYNEQF
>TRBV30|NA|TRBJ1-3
AWSVTSGNTIY
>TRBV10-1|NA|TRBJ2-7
ASSETGRYEQY
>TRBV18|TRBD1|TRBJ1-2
ASSPPRDRNYGYT
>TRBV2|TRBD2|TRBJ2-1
ASKSTGGPDNEQF
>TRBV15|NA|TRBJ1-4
ATSRDEGTEKLF
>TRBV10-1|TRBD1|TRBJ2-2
ASSQGQGWGTGELF
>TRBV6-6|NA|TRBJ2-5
ASSYSGSPRARETQY
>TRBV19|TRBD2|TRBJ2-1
ASSTGGAGEQF
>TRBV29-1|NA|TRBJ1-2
SGGQSYGYT